The clone carrying this TCR beta chain came up a few times. This specimen belongs to a study of Graves' ophthalmopathy and Graves' hyperthyroidism. V trimming: 3 bases; J trimming: 4 bases; junction bases outside the gene matches: 9. CDR1 and CDR2 (germline): DFQATT, SNEGSKA (reference sequence). The CDR3 consists of 14 residues. Amplifying from RNA transcripts, the study obtained TCR beta CDR3 regions. The workflow started with a first-round RT-PCR run with HTBI primers and then moved on to a second-round multiplex PCR. TCRdb reanalysed the multiplex PCR reads using MiXCR and keeps one entry per CDR3 protein. The sample yields around 670,000 distinct CDR3 sequences, 40% seen once.

The chain employs TRBV20-1 and TRBJ2-7, with 7 bases fitting TRBD2. This receptor was obtained from an adult man with Graves' ophthalmopathy. The sequencing sample was made of peripheral blood. The CDR3: CSASTGGDWYEQYF. The CDR3 DNA follows: TGCAGTGCTAGTACTGGGGGGGATTGGTACGAGCAGTACTTC.